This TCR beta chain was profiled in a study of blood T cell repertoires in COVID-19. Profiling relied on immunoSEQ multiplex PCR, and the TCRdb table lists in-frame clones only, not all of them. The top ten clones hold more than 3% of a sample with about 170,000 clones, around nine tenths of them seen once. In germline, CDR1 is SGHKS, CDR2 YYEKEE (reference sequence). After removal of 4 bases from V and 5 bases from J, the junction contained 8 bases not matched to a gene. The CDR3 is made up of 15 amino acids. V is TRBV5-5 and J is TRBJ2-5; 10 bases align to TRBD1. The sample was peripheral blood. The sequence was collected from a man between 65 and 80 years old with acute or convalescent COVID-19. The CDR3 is CASSQIPGQGETQYF. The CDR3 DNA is TGTGCCAGCAGCCAGATACCGGGACAGGGGGAGACCCAGTACTTC.